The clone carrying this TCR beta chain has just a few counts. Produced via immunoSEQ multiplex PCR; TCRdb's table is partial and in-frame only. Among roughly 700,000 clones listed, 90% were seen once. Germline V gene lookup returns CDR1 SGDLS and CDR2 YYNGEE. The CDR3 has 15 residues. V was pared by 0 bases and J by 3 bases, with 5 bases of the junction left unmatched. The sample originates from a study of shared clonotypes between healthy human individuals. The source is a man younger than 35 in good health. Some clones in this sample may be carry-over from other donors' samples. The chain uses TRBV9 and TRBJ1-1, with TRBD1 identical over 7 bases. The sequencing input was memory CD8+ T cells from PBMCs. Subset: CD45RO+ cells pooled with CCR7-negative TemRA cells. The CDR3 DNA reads TGTGCCAGCAGCGTAGCAGGGGGTGGGTACACTGAAGCTTTCTTT. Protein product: CASSVAGGGYTEAFF.